Listed here are 14 T cell receptor beta chains from one sample, sequenced in a study of T cell changes during pregnancy in multiple sclerosis (dated by TCRdb to the late 2010s). The library was built by means of the immunoSEQ multiplex PCR assay. TCRdb took this table from immuneACCESS and kept in-frame rearrangements with V and J called. Such tables lack part of the clones; where checked against another copy, unresolved V genes explain under half of the gap, and the rest is unexplained. The sample table shows roughly 60,000 clones, and roughly 92% are seen once. 1.4% of the sample is in the top ten clones. Material: peripheral blood, obtained in the second trimester of pregnancy. The origin of the receptors is a female donor with multiple sclerosis, enrolled in a pregnancy study.

The V and J genes are TRBV7-2 and TRBJ2-3, with TRBD2 identical over 13 bases. CDR3 length equals 16 residues. The germline gives CDR1 SGHTA, CDR2 FQGNSA. The trim removed 5 bases at V and 2 bases at J, leaving 4 bases unmatched. The CDR3 is CASSVGTSGATDTQYF. DNA for the CDR3: TGTGCCAGCAGCGTAGGGACTAGCGGGGCCACAGATACGCAGTATTTT. The whole variable domain, filled in from reference TRBV7-2 and TRBJ2-3, reads GAGVSQSPSNKVTEKGKDVELRCDPISGHTALYWYRQSLGQGLEFLIYFQGNSAPDKSGLPSDRFSAERTGGSVSTLTIQRTQQEDSAVYLCASSVGTSGATDTQYFGPGTRLTVL.

The chain couples TRBV5-4 to TRBJ2-2; 11 nucleotides line up with TRBD2. From germline, CDR1 is SGHNT and CDR2 YYREEE (reference sequence). The J segment lost 2 bases and the V segment lost 5 bases, leaving 8 bases of the junction unmatched. This CDR3 has 17 amino acids. CDR3 in DNA: TGTGCCAGCAGGAGGGGGCTAGCGGGAGGAAACACCGGGGAGCTGTTTTTT. The encoded protein is CASRRGLAGGNTGELFF.

CDR3 DNA: TGTGCCAGCAGCTTAGGTCGGGAGACCCAGTACTTC. This translates into CASSLGRETQYF. This sequence joins TRBV13 and TRBJ2-5, with unresolved D. This CDR3 region has 12 residues. The V gene lost 0 bases and the J gene lost 5 bases, with 4 bases spanning the gap. Germline CDR1 is PRHDT and CDR2 is FYEKMQ (reference sequence).

Only one count was recorded for this clone. The V call is TRBV6-5, the J call TRBJ1-2; 10 bases align to TRBD1. J was trimmed by 7 bases and V by 5 bases; bases with no gene match: 7. Germline-derived CDR1 and CDR2 are MNHEY and SVGAGI. The CDR3 length is 14 residues. The CDR3 spells CASSGQGVFIGYTF. As DNA, the CDR3 is TGTGCCAGCAGTGGACAGGGGGTGTTTATTGGCTACACCTTC.

The chain employs TRBV9 and TRBJ1-1, with 11 bases matching TRBD1. The CDR3 has 14 amino acids. From germline, CDR1 is SGDLS and CDR2 YYNGEE. J was trimmed by 4 bases and V by 4 bases; bases with no gene match: 3. The CDR3 sequence: CASSPGTGGTEAFF. DNA of the CDR3: TGTGCCAGCAGCCCCGGGACAGGGGGCACTGAAGCTTTCTTT.

This chain joins TRBV6-5 and TRBJ1-1; D may be TRBD1 (6 bases). The CDR3 totals 16 residues. The V gene's germline CDR1 is MNHEY and CDR2 SVGAGI. V was shortened by 0 bases and J by 1 base, with 12 bases between the two germline ends. The CDR3 protein is CASSYSPTGQNTEAFF. CDR3 nucleotide sequence: TGTGCCAGCAGTTACTCGCCAACGGGACAGAACACTGAAGCTTTCTTT.

This CDR3 reads CASSLVASGETQYF. For the CDR3, the DNA is TGTGCCAGCAGCTTGGTCGCCTCCGGGGAGACCCAGTACTTC. This rearrangement joins TRBV5-4 to TRBJ2-5; unclear D gene. The CDR3 extends over 14 amino acids. The germline V and J ends were trimmed by 0 bases and 5 bases, with 11 bases remaining between them. The germline gives CDR1 SGHNT, CDR2 YYREEE (reference sequence).

The gene calls are TRBV18 and TRBJ1-5; D ambiguous. From germline, CDR1 is KGHSH and CDR2 LQKENI. The CDR3 consists of 15 residues. V lost 0 bases and J lost 1, with 7 bases in between. The CDR3 here is CASSPPPESNQPQHF. Written as DNA, the CDR3 is TGTGCCAGCTCACCACCCCCAGAAAGCAATCAGCCCCAGCATTTT.

The rearrangement links TRBV25-1 to TRBJ2-1, with a possible D match to TRBD2 (5 bases). This CDR3 spans 18 amino acids. Between the trimmed V and J ends, which lost 4 bases and 1 base, there was a span of 20 bases. Germline CDR1 MGHDK, CDR2 SYGVNS. The CDR3 reads CASSGPWSAQRSYNEQFF. Written as DNA, the CDR3 is TGTGCCAGCAGTGGCCCCTGGTCGGCTCAGCGGTCCTACAATGAGCAGTTCTTC.

The gene calls are TRBV7-7 and TRBJ2-3, with 9 positions matching TRBD2. Germline V gene data show CDR1 as SSHAT and CDR2 as FNYEAQ (reference sequence). CDR3 size: 15 residues. J gave up 1 base and V 5 bases, and 4 bases lay outside the gene matches. CDR3 amino acids: CASSRLADGTDTQYF. DNA for the CDR3: TGTGCCAGCAGCAGACTAGCGGACGGCACAGATACGCAGTATTTT.

The V call is TRBV4-1, the J call TRBJ2-7; 8 positions match TRBD2. The CDR3 spans 16 residues. V was pared by 1 base and J by 4 bases, with 9 bases of the junction left unmatched. The germline V gene encodes CDR1 MGHRA and CDR2 YSYEKL. The CDR3 region has the DNA TGCGCCAGCAGCCAAGCTTGGACGGGGGGGTTGTACGAGCAGTACTTC. Translation: CASSQAWTGGLYEQYF.

The rearrangement links TRBV28 to TRBJ2-7; no definite D call. The ends were cut back, 0 bases at V and 6 bases at J, with 9 bases in the middle. CDR1 is MDHEN and CDR2 is SYDVKM in the germline V gene. This CDR3 has 13 residues. In DNA, the CDR3 is TGTGCCAGCAGTTTATGGTTGAGGAGCGAGCAGTACTTC. Translated, it gives CASSLWLRSEQYF.

The V call is TRBV13, the J call TRBJ2-7; 7 bases agree with TRBD1. V lost 5 bases, J lost 2 bases, and 6 bases stayed unmatched. The length of the CDR3 is 14 residues. Germline CDR1 and CDR2: PRHDT and FYEKMQ (reference sequence). CDR3 DNA sequence: TGTGCCAGCAGCCAAGGGACAGAAACCTACGAGCAGTACTTC. This gives the protein CASSQGTETYEQYF.

Comment on this clone: The DNA is left out, because the CDR3 cannot be placed on it with certainty; the CDR3 is given as TCRdb lists it. The chain recombines TRBV5-1 with TRBJ1-1; no DNA check was done on the table's D call, TRBD1. Germline values: CDR1 SGHRS, CDR2 YFSETQ. The CDR3 region is 15 residues in length, termini included. This chain's CDR3 is CASSFSGQGRDEAFF.